This paragraph covers one TCR beta chain sequence. The target antigen is unknown. Different DNA sequences within this sample yield the same CDR3. These data are taken from a study of shared clonotypes between healthy human individuals. Study-level results: Estimated richness values were generally larger in naive subsets than in memory subsets.

The method was immunoSEQ multiplex PCR; TCRdb's version includes in-frame clones alone and lacks a portion of them. The sample holds roughly 1.5 million clones; 95% to 99% are singletons and the top ten take roughly 0.45%. Germline-derived CDR1 and CDR2 are SGHKS and YYEKEE (reference sequence). The CDR3 consists of 14 residues. The V gene lost 0 bases and the J gene lost 2 bases, with 8 bases spanning the gap. Donors were healthy HIV-negative adults without recently reported acute infections or vaccinations. The V and J genes are TRBV5-5 and TRBJ2-5; tentatively, D is TRBD1 or TRBD2 (5 bases each). This TCR was sampled from a young man in good health. The sample comprised naive CD4+ T cells sorted from blood. Documented subset: CD45RA+ positively selected. CDR3 in DNA: TGTGCCAGCAGCTTGGCAGGGAGTCAAGAGACCCAGTACTTC. This sequence encodes CASSLAGSQETQYF.